This is a list of T cell receptor beta chains from one sample in a study of blood T cell repertoires in COVID-19. Data came from immunoSEQ multiplex PCR; TCRdb stores just in-frame clones and leaves some out. Of nearly 55,000 clones in the sample, 70% to 90% are singletons; the top ten hold roughly 10%. Material for sequencing was peripheral blood. All receptors come from a man between 65 and 79 years old with active COVID-19. The CDR3 runs from the conserved cysteine through the conserved F or W. The D gene is left open where the match is weak. Clone size is stated in some rows and not others, as once, few, many or a class when expanded.

size	V	D	J	CDR3	DNA
NA	TRBV18	NA	TRBJ1-1	CASSPRTQGLNTEAFF	TGTGCCAGCTCACCACGTACACAGGGATTGAACACTGAAGCTTTCTTT
once	TRBV10-3	NA	TRBJ2-7	CAISETALIAHSYEQYF	TGTGCCATCAGTGAGACAGCTTTGATCGCCCACTCCTACGAGCAGTACTTC
NA	TRBV7-8	NA	TRBJ1-2	CASSQNSYGYTF	TGTGCCAGCAGCCAAAACAGCTATGGCTACACCTTC
NA	TRBV2	NA	TRBJ2-1	CASSEWGQREFF	TGTGCCAGCAGTGAATGGGGCCAGAGAGAGTTCTTC
NA	TRBV9	NA	TRBJ2-7	CASSPRDTSYEQYF	TGTGCCAGCAGCCCACGGGACACCTCCTACGAGCAGTACTTC
once	TRBV28	TRBD1	TRBJ2-1	CASGRDRVRVEQFF	TGTGCCAGCGGTAGGGACAGGGTAAGGGTTGAGCAGTTCTTC
NA	TRBV3-1/TRBV3-2	NA	TRBJ2-3	CASSQAITDTQYF	TGTGCCAGCAGCCAAGCTATCACAGATACGCAGTATTTT
few	TRBV6-2/TRBV6-3	NA	TRBJ1-1	CASSFLGAGEAFF	TGTGCCAGCAGTTTTTTGGGGGCCGGGGAAGCTTTCTTT
NA	TRBV29-1	NA	TRBJ2-7	CSVGGRSWEQYF	TGCAGCGTTGGCGGGCGCTCATGGGAGCAGTACTTC
few	TRBV19	NA	TRBJ1-1	CASKRGGTANTEAFF	TGTGCCAGTAAACGGGGGGGGACGGCGAACACTGAAGCTTTCTTT